The 21 T cell receptor beta chains given below trace back to one sample, sequenced in a study of T cells in localized non-small cell lung cancer. TCRdb's table, derived via immunoSEQ multiplex PCR, lists solely in-frame clones and lacks some. The top ten clones hold 5% to 7% of a sample with about 40,000 clones, approximately 84% of them seen once. The source was peripheral blood, collected before any cancer treatment. The receptors derive from a man aged 40 to 70 with stage I lung adenocarcinoma.

The chain uses TRBV29-1 and TRBJ1-4; D remains ambiguous. In germline, CDR1 is SQVTM, CDR2 ANQGSEA. The ends were cut back, 5 bases at V and 1 base at J, with 11 bases in the middle. This CDR3 spans 14 amino acids. Written as DNA, the CDR3 is TGCAGCGTTTCGGACGGAGAAACTAATGAAAAACTGTTTTTT. It encodes CSVSDGETNEKLFF.

This clone appeared once. This chain joins TRBV5-4 and TRBJ2-7; 10 nucleotides match TRBD1. V dropped 3 bases and J dropped 7; count of bases not matched to a gene: 7. The CDR3 is 14 amino acids. In germline, CDR1 is SGHNT, CDR2 YYREEE (reference sequence). The CDR3 reads CASSYPGQGWEQYF. The DNA for the CDR3 is TGTGCCAGCAGCTATCCGGGACAGGGGTGGGAGCAGTACTTC.

The chain joins TRBV7-6 to TRBJ2-5; perhaps TRBD1 as D (5 bases). V lost 3 bases to trimming and J lost 4 bases, with 9 bases between them. Germline assignment: CDR1 SGHVS and CDR2 FNYEAQ. The CDR3 length is 13 residues. CDR3 residues: CASSLAQGETQYF. In nucleotides, the CDR3 is TGTGCCAGCAGCTTGGCTCAGGGAGAGACCCAGTACTTC.

The chain uses TRBV6-6 and TRBJ2-1; the match to TRBD2 covers 11 bases. The germline V gene has CDR1 MNHNY and CDR2 SVGAGI (reference sequence). The CDR3 consists of 15 residues. V lost 1 base to trimming and J lost 9 bases; unmatched junction nucleotides: 5. The CDR3 region has the DNA TGTGCCAGCAGTTACTTTAGCGGGAGGGCAGGTGAGCAGTTCTTC. Translating gives CASSYFSGRAGEQFF.

The rearrangement joins TRBV7-9 to TRBJ1-5; D gene unclear. Germline lookup yields CDR1 SEHNR and CDR2 FQNEAQ (reference sequence). The CDR3 has 14 amino acids. V was clipped by 1 base and J by 3 bases, with 7 bases between them. CDR3 in DNA: TGTGCCAGCAGCTTAGGGGGAGTCAATCAGCCCCAGCATTTT. Translation gives CASSLGGVNQPQHF.

The chain recombines TRBV28 with TRBJ2-3; D gene uncertain. The CDR3 contains 11 residues. Trimming stripped 8 bases from V and 9 bases from J, with 12 bases between. The V gene's germline CDR1 is MDHEN and CDR2 SYDVKM. The CDR3 DNA follows: TGTGCCAGCGAAATCAAGAACACGCAGTATTTT. Its protein product is CASEIKNTQYF.

J is TRBJ2-1 and V is TRBV21-1. TRBV21-1 is recorded as a pseudogene. CDR3 length: 16 residues. This CDR3 reads CASSKAGMSSYNEQFF. DNA of the CDR3: TGTGCCAGCAGCAAAGCAGGTATGAGCTCCTACAATGAGCAGTTCTTC.

The chain combines TRBV5-1 with TRBJ2-1, with TRBD2 matching 14 bases. Germline CDR1 and CDR2: SGHRS and YFSETQ. This CDR3 has 17 residues. V shed 4 bases and J 7 bases; nucleotides not matched to a gene: 10. CDR3 DNA sequence: TGCGCCAGCAGCCCGCGACTAGCGGGAGGGCCTTATAATGAGCAGTTCTTC. This translates into CASSPRLAGGPYNEQFF.

V gene TRBV5-1 combines with J gene TRBJ2-5, with 9 bases matching TRBD1. Germline V gene data show CDR1 as SGHRS and CDR2 as YFSETQ. Trimming took 4 bases from V and 2 from J; bases not matched to a gene: 9. This CDR3 spans 16 amino acids. The CDR3 protein is CASSRASDRGQETQYF. The DNA for the CDR3 is TGCGCCAGCAGCCGTGCCTCGGACAGGGGTCAAGAGACCCAGTACTTC.

V gene TRBV9 combines with J gene TRBJ2-5, with 7 bases aligning to TRBD2. Germline V CDR1 and CDR2: SGDLS, YYNGEE. V shed 0 bases and J 5 bases; nucleotides not matched to a gene: 4. The CDR3 has 14 amino acids. The CDR3 region is CASSVARGGETQYF. The CDR3 coding sequence is TGTGCCAGCAGCGTAGCTCGGGGAGGGGAGACCCAGTACTTC. The full variable domain, its missing parts supplied by reference TRBV9 and TRBJ2-5, is DSGVTQTPKHLITATGQRVTLRCSPRSGDLSVYWYQQSLDQGLQFLIQYYNGEERAKGNILERFSAQQFPDLHSELNLSSLELGDSALYFCASSVARGGETQYFGPGTRLLVL.

This chain connects TRBV27 to TRBJ2-4; 10 bases agree with TRBD2. V trimming: 4 bases; J trimming: 6 bases; junction bases outside the gene matches: 3. The CDR3 runs 14 residues. Germline V CDR1 and CDR2: MNHEY, SMNVEV (reference sequence). Here the CDR3 reads CASSSRTSGNIQYF. The CDR3 DNA follows: TGTGCCAGCAGTTCCCGGACTAGCGGAAACATTCAGTACTTC.

This chain connects TRBV6-5 to TRBJ1-5; 7 bases line up with TRBD1. Germline V gene data show CDR1 as MNHEY and CDR2 as SVGAGI. V was pared by 2 bases and J by 2 bases, with 3 bases of the junction left unmatched. There are 15 residues in the CDR3. The CDR3 protein is CASSYTRGGNQPQHF. CDR3 coding DNA: TGTGCCAGCAGTTACACCAGGGGGGGCAATCAGCCCCAGCATTTT.

V usage is TRBV10-3 and J usage is TRBJ1-3; D is perhaps TRBD1 (6 bases). Trimming stripped 2 bases from V and 0 bases from J, with 14 bases between. CDR3 length equals 17 residues. Germline CDR1 reads ENHRY; CDR2 reads SYGVKD. The CDR3 spells CAISEAGVGLSGNTIYF. The DNA of the CDR3 is TGTGCCATCAGTGAGGCAGGGGTGGGACTCTCTGGAAACACCATATATTTT.

Written as DNA, the CDR3 is TGTGCCAGCAGCTTAGTTGGGACAGGGGTTGGCAATGAGCAGTTCTTC. Translated, it gives CASSLVGTGVGNEQFF. This chain uses TRBV7-9 with TRBJ2-1; 10 bases are a match to TRBD1. The germline V gene has CDR1 SEHNR and CDR2 FQNEAQ (reference sequence). After removal of 1 base from V and 6 bases from J, the junction contained 6 bases not matched to a gene. The CDR3 length is 16 residues.

The V and J genes are TRBV5-1 and TRBJ2-7; tentatively, D is TRBD2 (7 bases). The V gene lost 2 bases and the J gene lost 7 bases, with 13 bases spanning the gap. The CDR3 spans 13 residues. In germline, CDR1 is SGHRS, CDR2 YFSETQ. The CDR3 spells CASSLGGVEEQYF. The CDR3 DNA sequence: TGCGCCAGCAGCTTAGGGGGGGTGGAAGAGCAGTACTTC.

A note on this clone: Germline is not matched at one junction end, which may reflect a read error. V gene TRBV7-7 combines with J gene TRBJ2-5; tentatively, D is TRBD1 or TRBD2 (5 bases each). This CDR3 contains 15 residues. Germline loops: CDR1 SSHAT, CDR2 FNYEAQ (reference sequence). Here the CDR3 reads CASSPTGATAETQYF. CDR3 nucleotides: TGTGCTAGCAGCCCCACCGGGGCCACAGCAGAGACCCAGTACTTC.

V gene TRBV5-6 combines with J gene TRBJ2-1, with unresolved D. The CDR3 length is 14 residues. Trimming left V 2 bases short and J 1 base short, with 7 bases between. Per germline, CDR1 SGHDT and CDR2 YYEEEE. The CDR3 here is CASSFTESYNEQFF. DNA for the CDR3: TGTGCCAGCAGCTTTACCGAGTCCTACAATGAGCAGTTCTTC. Looking up the rest from reference TRBV5-6 and TRBJ2-1 gives the full variable domain: DAGVTQSPTHLIKTRGQQVTLRCSPKSGHDTVSWYQQALGQGPQFIFQYYEEEERQRGNFPDRFSGHQFPNYSSELNVNALLLGDSALYLCASSFTESYNEQFFGPGTRLTVL.

The chain couples TRBV4-3 to TRBJ2-5; no clear D gene. This CDR3 region has 13 residues. From germline, CDR1 is LGHNA and CDR2 YSLEER. Trimming removed 1 base from V and 4 bases from J, with 7 bases in between. DNA of the CDR3: TGCGCCAGCAGCCAAGTGGGTGGAGAGACCCAGTACTTC. It codes for CASSQVGGETQYF.

This clone was seen a handful of times. In DNA form, the CDR3 reads TGCGCCAGCAGCCTCACAGGGGAGTTACAGACCCAGTACTTC. It specifies CASSLTGELQTQYF. The J gene is TRBJ2-5, the V gene TRBV4-3, with 7 bases matching TRBD1. The germline CDR1 and CDR2 sequences are LGHNA and YSLEER. This CDR3 is 14 amino acids long. Unmatched junction bases numbered 8, after V lost 4 bases and J lost 6 bases.

The J gene is TRBJ1-4, the V gene TRBV28; D perhaps matches TRBD1 (5 bases). The CDR3 consists of 14 residues. Trimming shortened V by 5 bases and J by 7 bases, and 14 bases separated the two germline ends. The germline V gene encodes CDR1 MDHEN and CDR2 SYDVKM. The CDR3 DNA reads TGTGCCAGCAGTGATATGGGGCGTATTGAAAAACTGTTTTTT. Translation: CASSDMGRIEKLFF.

Here the CDR3 reads CASSQSRSGKNIQYF. The DNA for the CDR3 is TGTGCCAGCAGCCAAAGTCGGAGCGGCAAAAACATTCAGTACTTC. The rearrangement links TRBV11-2 to TRBJ2-4; maybe TRBD2 (5 bases). This CDR3 spans 15 amino acids. Germline V lookup: CDR1 SGHAT, CDR2 FQNNGV. Trimming left V 5 bases short and J 3 bases short, with 14 bases between.